These T cell receptor beta chains were read from a single sample in a study of HIV-infected patients and healthy controls. Using its own MiXCR run on the 5' RACE reads, TCRdb lists one record per CDR3 protein. The table includes about 14,000 distinct CDR3 sequences, 9% to 10% detected once. What was sequenced was blood. These receptors all come from an adult in good health. CDR3s include the opening cysteine and the closing phenylalanine or tryptophan. D genes are given only for firm matches. Some rows mark clone size as missing; the rest say once, few, many or name a class of expanded clone.

clone size,J gene,CDR3 length,D gene,V gene,CDR3 protein,CDR3 DNA
medium-sized,TRBJ2-5,15,TRBD2,TRBV7-2,CASSLGGGSLETQYF,TGTGCCAGCAGCTTAGGCGGGGGGAGCCTAGAGACCCAGTACTTC
many,TRBJ1-2,16,-,TRBV28,CASSPRAGDRPYIHTF,TGTGCCAGCAGTCCCCGTGCGGGTGACAGGCCCTATATTCACACCTTC
many,TRBJ1-5,15,-,TRBV5-5,CASSLAGNSNQPQHF,TGTGCCAGCAGCTTGGCCGGCAATAGCAATCAGCCCCAGCATTTT
many,TRBJ2-3,14,-,TRBV4-2,CASTPGYAPDTQYF,TGTGCCAGCACCCCGGGGTACGCCCCAGATACGCAGTATTTT
many,TRBJ1-4,13,TRBD1,TRBV2,CASSRDRDEKLFF,TGTGCCAGCAGCCGGGACAGGGATGAAAAACTGTTTTTT
many,TRBJ1-1,13,TRBD1,TRBV5-4,CASSTTGYTEAFF,TGTGCCAGCAGCACGACAGGGTATACTGAAGCTTTCTTT
many,TRBJ1-2,14,-,TRBV2,CASRPPSQTGGYTF,TGTGCCAGCAGACCTCCAAGTCAAACTGGCGGCTACACCTTC
many,TRBJ2-6,14,-,TRBV24-1,CATSDPSGANVLTF,TGTGCCACCAGTGATCCGTCTGGGGCCAACGTCCTGACTTTC
-,TRBJ2-5,13,-,TRBV5-4,CASSLSSQETQYF,TGTGCCAGCAGCTTGTCAAGTCAAGAGACCCAGTACTTC
many,TRBJ2-1,15,-,TRBV3-1,CASSPLGPTPNEQFF,TGTGCCAGCAGCCCTCTAGGCCCGACACCTAATGAGCAGTTCTTC
medium-sized,TRBJ1-5,16,TRBD1,TRBV20-1,CSAARGKRYSNQPQHF,TGCAGTGCAGCCAGGGGGAAGAGATATAGCAATCAGCCCCAGCATTTT
medium-sized,TRBJ1-3,16,-,TRBV6-1,CASSDPNRGQKNTIYF,TGTGCCAGCAGTGACCCCAACCGCGGACAAAAAAACACCATATATTTT
many,TRBJ2-6,17,-,TRBV14,CASSIGQQHSGANVLTF,TGTGCCAGCAGTATTGGACAGCAACACTCTGGGGCCAACGTCCTGACTTTC
medium-sized,TRBJ2-3,14,-,TRBV20-1,CSAREASGTDTQYF,TGCAGTGCTAGAGAAGCTAGCGGCACAGATACGCAGTATTTT
-,TRBJ2-3,16,TRBD2,TRBV29-1,CSISGTSGVHTDTQYF,TGCAGCATATCCGGGACTAGCGGGGTACACACAGATACGCAGTATTTT
few,TRBJ2-2,14,-,TRBV28,CASSSPSWAGELFF,TGTGCCAGCAGTTCCCCTTCGTGGGCCGGGGAGCTGTTTTTT
medium-sized,TRBJ1-5,13,-,TRBV4-3,CASSQEKSGPQHF,TGCGCCAGCAGCCAAGAGAAGAGCGGGCCCCAGCATTTT
many,TRBJ1-2,18,TRBD1,TRBV7-2,CASSLGGGTGVGDYGYTF,TGTGCCAGCAGCTTAGGGGGGGGGACAGGGGTCGGCGACTATGGCTACACCTTC
many,TRBJ2-7,14,TRBD1,TRBV27,CASRPTGQGYEQYF,TGTGCCAGCAGGCCCACCGGACAGGGTTACGAGCAGTACTTC
medium-sized,TRBJ2-5,15,-,TRBV2,CASIFPRGYQETQYF,TGTGCCAGCATATTCCCCCGGGGTTACCAAGAGACCCAGTACTTC
many,TRBJ1-1,17,TRBD1,TRBV13,CASSLGVGTGGNTEAFF,TGTGCCAGCAGCTTAGGGGTGGGGACAGGGGGCAACACTGAAGCTTTCTTT
many,TRBJ2-3,16,TRBD2,TRBV18,CASSAGQTIAGDTQYF,TGTGCCAGCTCCGCCGGGCAGACGATAGCGGGCGATACGCAGTATTTT
many,TRBJ1-1,14,TRBD1,TRBV20-1,CSARGQGGKTEAFF,TGCAGTGCCCGAGGGCAGGGGGGAAAGACTGAAGCTTTCTTT
medium-sized,TRBJ1-1,15,TRBD1,TRBV29-1,CSVGDRGTGNTEAFF,TGCAGCGTTGGGGATAGGGGGACAGGTAACACTGAAGCTTTCTTT
medium-sized,TRBJ2-1,15,-,TRBV7-9,CASTPSGDSYNEQFF,TGTGCCAGCACCCCATCCGGGGACTCCTACAATGAGCAGTTCTTC
few,TRBJ2-3,15,-,TRBV6-2/TRBV6-3,CASRDRDTITDTQYF,TGTGCCAGCAGGGACCGGGACACAATCACAGATACGCAGTATTTT
many,TRBJ2-7,15,-,TRBV5-8,CASSPEGRTGYEQYF,TGTGCCAGCAGCCCGGAGGGACGGACCGGCTACGAGCAGTACTTC
medium-sized,TRBJ2-7,14,-,TRBV2,CASSTHGTAYEQYF,TGTGCCAGCAGCACCCACGGTACAGCTTACGAGCAGTACTTC
many,TRBJ2-1,14,TRBD2,TRBV30,CAWFERGSYNEQFF,TGTGCCTGGTTCGAGCGGGGGTCCTACAATGAGCAGTTCTTC
many,TRBJ2-1,17,TRBD2,TRBV19,CASRLAGGQSSYNEQFF,TGTGCCAGTAGGCTAGCGGGGGGTCAAAGCTCCTACAATGAGCAGTTCTTC
many,TRBJ2-3,15,TRBD2,TRBV6-2/TRBV6-3,CASSGLGSSTDTQYF,TGTGCCAGCAGTGGACTAGGCTCTAGCACAGATACGCAGTATTTT
medium-sized,TRBJ2-3,16,TRBD2,TRBV12-3/TRBV12-4,CASSFGRRGMRDTQYF,TGTGCCAGCAGTTTTGGTCGGCGGGGGATGAGGGATACGCAGTATTTT
many,TRBJ1-1,13,-,TRBV19,CASNLGPGVEAFF,TGTGCCAGTAATCTTGGACCGGGAGTTGAAGCTTTCTTT
many,TRBJ1-4,16,-,TRBV7-2,CASSLVGPSGGQKLFF,TGTGCCAGCAGCTTAGTAGGCCCGTCCGGAGGGCAAAAACTGTTTTTT
medium-sized,TRBJ1-4,13,-,TRBV2,CASLGSPNEKLFF,TGTGCCAGCCTGGGCAGTCCTAATGAAAAACTGTTTTTT
-,TRBJ2-7,16,TRBD2,TRBV7-9,CASSRDIAGAGYEQYF,TGTGCCAGCAGCCGTGATATAGCGGGAGCTGGTTACGAGCAGTACTTC
medium-sized,TRBJ1-1,13,-,TRBV25-1,CASTRTSNTEAFF,TGTGCCAGCACCAGGACATCTAACACTGAAGCTTTCTTT
many,TRBJ2-4,16,-,TRBV7-9,CASSLGPAAGKNIQYF,TGTGCCAGCAGCTTAGGTCCGGCGGCGGGCAAAAACATTCAGTACTTC
many,TRBJ2-5,16,-,TRBV20-1,CSASWEASKGGETQYF,TGCAGTGCTAGTTGGGAGGCTAGCAAGGGTGGAGAGACCCAGTACTTC